The rows below give T cell receptor beta chains drawn from one sample of a study of T cell responses to AZD1222 COVID-19 vaccine. Sequenced by immunoSEQ multiplex PCR; TCRdb stores in-frame clones only, minus some. This sample has roughly 95,000 clones; around nine tenths occur once, and the top ten carry 3.1%. The input for sequencing was peripheral blood, taken 28 days after the second AZD1222 dose. Receptors were obtained from an adult who received the AZD1222 COVID-19 vaccine. CDR3s include the opening cysteine and the closing phenylalanine or tryptophan. D genes are given only for firm matches. Some rows have no size entry. The others give once, few or many, or a class for an expanded clone.

length	V	size	J	D	DNA	CDR3
12	TRBV6-2/TRBV6-3	-	TRBJ1-5	-	TGTGCCAGCAGTCAAAAGCGTCAGCCCCAGCATTTT	CASSQKRQPQHF
15	TRBV9	-	TRBJ2-3	-	TGTGCCAGCCACGGTGTGGGGGGCAGCACAGATACGCAGTATTTT	CASHGVGGSTDTQYF
15	TRBV5-1	-	TRBJ1-1	-	TGCGCCAGCAGCTGGACCAGTACAGGGCGAGATGAAGCTTTCTTT	CASSWTSTGRDEAFF
14	TRBV28	-	TRBJ1-3	-	TGTGCCAGCAGTTTGGGTGAAACTGGAAACACCATATATTTT	CASSLGETGNTIYF
16	TRBV5-1	-	TRBJ2-3	TRBD1	TGCGCCAGCAGCGTCGGACAGGGGGCCGGCACAGATACGCAGTATTTT	CASSVGQGAGTDTQYF
14	TRBV6-5	-	TRBJ2-3	TRBD1	TGTGCCAGCAGTCGGACAGGGAGCACAGATACGCAGTATTTT	CASSRTGSTDTQYF
15	TRBV5-1	-	TRBJ1-3	-	TGCGCCAGCAGCCCTACGACAAACTCTGGAAACACCATATATTTT	CASSPTTNSGNTIYF
16	TRBV19	-	TRBJ1-2	-	TGTGCCAGTAGCACTAAACTAGGGGGATCCCTCTATGGCTACACCTTC	CASSTKLGGSLYGYTF
18	TRBV28	-	TRBJ1-2	-	TGTGCCAGCAGTTTGTTCAGGGTGGGGAAAATTTCTAACTATGGCTACACCTTC	CASSLFRVGKISNYGYTF
12	TRBV6-1	few	TRBJ2-7	-	TGTGCCAGCAGTGAGAGCTCCTACGAGCAGTACTTC	CASSESSYEQYF
15	TRBV5-5	-	TRBJ2-6	-	TGTGCCAGCAGCCCCGGGATCTCTGGGGCCAACGTCCTGACTTTC	CASSPGISGANVLTF
15	TRBV5-1	-	TRBJ2-1	-	TGCGCCAGCAGCTTGGGGCAGGGGTCCTACAATGAGCAGTTCTTC	CASSLGQGSYNEQFF
21	TRBV6-2/TRBV6-3	few	TRBJ1-4	-	TGTGCCAGCAGTTACTCGAGGACCGCCGGGACCAACCTTGCAACTAATGAAAAACTGTTTTTT	CASSYSRTAGTNLATNEKLFF
15	TRBV27	-	TRBJ1-2	-	TGTGCCAGCAGTTTCGCCCTTGGGGGTAACTATGGCTACACCTTC	CASSFALGGNYGYTF
12	TRBV10-3	-	TRBJ1-2	TRBD1	TGTGCCATCAGCGACAGGGGGCTCGGCTACACCTTC	CAISDRGLGYTF
13	TRBV6-6	once	TRBJ1-1	-	TGTGCCAGCAGTCAAGGGCCTCTAGCCGAAGCTTTCTTT	CASSQGPLAEAFF
13	TRBV6-5	-	TRBJ1-2	TRBD1	TGTGCCAGCAGGGAGTCAGGGGGTGATGGCTACACCTTC	CASRESGGDGYTF
14	TRBV7-9	-	TRBJ2-7	-	TGTGCCAGCAGCTTAGGACCAAAGTCCTACGAGCAGTACTTC	CASSLGPKSYEQYF
15	TRBV7-8	-	TRBJ1-4	-	TGTGCCAGCAGTTCGATGAGGGGAATGGGAGAAAAACTGTTTTTT	CASSSMRGMGEKLFF
13	TRBV19	-	TRBJ1-1	TRBD1	TGTGCCAGTAGTACCCGGACAGGGGTTGAAGCTTTCTTT	CASSTRTGVEAFF
15	TRBV25-1	once	TRBJ2-2	TRBD1	TGTGCCAGCAGGGGGGGACAGGTGAACACCGGGGAGCTGTTTTTT	CASRGGQVNTGELFF
16	TRBV5-4	-	TRBJ2-1	-	TGTGCCAGCAGCTTGCAGCAGGGATTGGTTTTAAGGAAGCAGTTCTTC	CASSLQQGLVLRKQFF
16	TRBV3-1/TRBV3-2	-	TRBJ2-5	-	TGTGCCAGCAGCCAAGACTCCGAGTTGTACCAAGAGACCCAGTACTTC	CASSQDSELYQETQYF
14	TRBV6-5	once	TRBJ1-2	-	TGTGCCAGCAGTTCCCGACAGCTTAACTATGGCTACACCTTC	CASSSRQLNYGYTF
15	TRBV9	-	TRBJ1-3	-	TGTGCCAGCAGCGTGTTGGAGAGCTCTGGAAACACCATATATTTT	CASSVLESSGNTIYF
13	TRBV28	-	TRBJ2-7	-	TGTGCCAGCAGAGCGGCGGGCTCCTACGAGCAGTACTTC	CASRAAGSYEQYF
13	TRBV7-3	-	TRBJ2-6	-	TGTGCCAGCAGCACCTCTGGGGCCAACGTCCTGACTTTC	CASSTSGANVLTF
13	TRBV7-9	-	TRBJ1-2	-	TGTGCCAGCAGCCCGCTGTCCCCCTATGGCTACACCTTC	CASSPLSPYGYTF
12	TRBV7-6	-	TRBJ2-1	-	TGTGCCAGCAGCCATGGGAGGAATGAGCAGTTCTTC	CASSHGRNEQFF
15	TRBV30	-	TRBJ1-2	TRBD1	TGTGCCTGGAGTGTGCAGGGACAGGGTCGCTATGGCTACACCTTC	CAWSVQGQGRYGYTF
14	TRBV30	-	TRBJ1-3	TRBD1	TGTGCCTGGAGTGCAGGACAGGGGGTTAGCACCATATATTTT	CAWSAGQGVSTIYF
15	TRBV28	-	TRBJ1-2	TRBD1	TGTGCCAGCAGTTTAGGGGACAGGGGGGTTTATGGCTACACCTTC	CASSLGDRGVYGYTF
19	TRBV21-1	once	TRBJ2-1	-	TGTGCCAGCAGCAAAGCGCCCGCCGCTGGACAGGGGTCCTACAATGAGCAGTTCTTC	CASSKAPAAGQGSYNEQFF
13	TRBV6-5	-	TRBJ1-1	-	TGTGCCAGCAACTTGGAGCGGTGGACTGAAGCTTTCTTT	CASNLERWTEAFF
14	TRBV6-5	-	TRBJ2-5	-	TGTGCCAGCAGTCGGGGACGGACCCAAGAGACCCAGTACTTC	CASSRGRTQETQYF
13	TRBV6-1	-	TRBJ2-7	-	TGTGCCAGCAGTGAAGCCTACGGCTACGAGCAGTACTTC	CASSEAYGYEQYF
16	TRBV5-1	-	TRBJ1-1	-	TGCGCCAGCAGCTTGGAAAGAACTCGGGGAAACACTGAAGCTTTCTTT	CASSLERTRGNTEAFF
13	TRBV11-3	-	TRBJ1-1	-	TGTGCCAGCAGCCGGGCAGGGTTGGCTGAAGCTTTCTTT	CASSRAGLAEAFF
15	TRBV30	-	TRBJ1-3	TRBD1	TGTGCCTGGAGTGCAGGGACAGGGTGGGGAAACACCATATATTTT	CAWSAGTGWGNTIYF
13	TRBV29-1	-	TRBJ2-1	TRBD1	TGCAGCGTTAGGACAGGCTCCTACAATGAGCAGTTCTTC	CSVRTGSYNEQFF
11	TRBV29-1	-	TRBJ1-1	-	TGCAGCACCGCGTCCGACGGTGAAGCTTTCTTT	CSTASDGEAFF
13	TRBV2	few	TRBJ1-4	TRBD1	TGTGCCAGCAGTGCAGGGGACAGGGATGGGCTGTTTTTT	CASSAGDRDGLFF
14	TRBV2	-	TRBJ1-1	TRBD1	TGTGCCAGCAGTGCGGACAGGGGGCTCACTGAAGCTTTCTTT	CASSADRGLTEAFF
14	TRBV5-8	-	TRBJ1-1	-	TGTGCCAGCAGCTTAGGGCGGGCGAACACTGAAGCTTTCTTT	CASSLGRANTEAFF
15	TRBV6-5	-	TRBJ1-5	-	TGTGCCAGCAGTTACTCCCGGGACCAAAATCAGCCCCAGCATTTT	CASSYSRDQNQPQHF
14	TRBV7-2	-	TRBJ1-2	-	TGTGCCAGCAGCTTAGAGAGTACAGACTATGGCTACACCTTC	CASSLESTDYGYTF
16	TRBV2	-	TRBJ2-7	TRBD1	TGTGCCAGCAGTGCGGCCGGGACAGGGGTCGGCTACGAGCAGTACTTC	CASSAAGTGVGYEQYF
15	TRBV2	-	TRBJ2-7	TRBD2	TGTGCCACCCATTTAAGGACTAGCGGGGGCTACGAGCAGTACTTC	CATHLRTSGGYEQYF
14	TRBV5-1	-	TRBJ1-2	-	TGCGCCAGCAGCCCACGGGCGGAGAGCTATGGCTACACCTTC	CASSPRAESYGYTF
13	TRBV7-2	once	TRBJ2-1	-	TGTGCCAGCAGCTTAGCGGGGATGAATGAGCAGTTCTTC	CASSLAGMNEQFF
14	TRBV19	-	TRBJ2-4	-	TGTGCCAGTAACCCCTCTCAAGCCAAAAACATTCAGTACTTC	CASNPSQAKNIQYF
16	TRBV7-8	-	TRBJ2-7	TRBD1	TGTGCCAGCAGCTTTATCGCGGGACAGGGGGCTCACGAGCAGTACTTC	CASSFIAGQGAHEQYF
14	TRBV29-1	-	TRBJ1-1	-	TGCAGCGGGAGCCCGGGACAAATGAACACTGAAGCTTTCTTT	CSGSPGQMNTEAFF